This T cell receptor (beta chain) was sequenced in a study of blood T cell repertoires in COVID-19. Study at large: There were acute and convalescent COVID-19 samples, and they came from the United States, Italy and Spain. From T cells, B-cell-depleted T cells, or PBMCs came the material, which was cDNA or gDNA.

Sequencing was performed with immunoSEQ multiplex PCR; in TCRdb, only in-frame clones are kept and a portion is missing. Of approximately 190,000 clones in the sample, about 81% were seen once. Trimming took off 4 bases at V and 4 bases at J, with 10 bases between the two ends. CDR1 is MNHEY and CDR2 is SMNVEV in the germline V gene (reference sequence). The CDR3 totals 14 residues. This receptor was taken from a man between 25 and 39 years old with active or convalescent COVID-19. Sequenced: peripheral blood. This chain connects TRBV27 to TRBJ2-2; TRBD2 is a possible D gene (6 bases). CDR3 protein: CASSWDFPTGELFF. As DNA, the CDR3 is TGTGCCAGCAGTTGGGACTTTCCCACCGGGGAGCTGTTTTTT.